The 6 T cell receptor beta chains below were found in one sample sequenced in a study of radiotherapy plus CTLA-4 blockade in lung cancer. Produced via immunoSEQ multiplex PCR; TCRdb's table is partial and in-frame only. The sample lists about 80,000 clones, more than 60% occurring once. The specimen was peripheral blood, collected from a patient treated with radiotherapy plus ipilimumab. All receptors derive from a human donor with non-small cell lung cancer whose response to radiotherapy plus ipilimumab could not be evaluated. Some clones in this sample may be carry-over from other donors' samples.

This clone was observed once. The chain combines TRBV2 with TRBJ1-3, with 7 bases that match TRBD1. The germline gives CDR1 SNHLY, CDR2 FYNNEI. V lost 7 bases to trimming and J lost 3 bases; unmatched junction nucleotides: 3. The CDR3 runs to 13 residues. The CDR3 coding sequence is TGTGCCAGCACGGGACAGCTTGGAAACACCATATATTTT. It is translated as CASTGQLGNTIYF. Full variable domain (missing parts from reference TRBV2 and TRBJ1-3): EPEVTQTPSHQVTQMGQEVILRCVPISNHLYFYWYRQILGQKVEFLVSFYNNEISEKSEIFDDQFSVERPDGSNFTLKIRSTKLEDSAMYFCASTGQLGNTIYFGEGSWLTVV.

The chain employs TRBV5-1 and TRBJ2-5; TRBD2 matches 7 bases. The V gene end was trimmed by 4 bases and the J gene end by 5 bases; junction bases not matched to a gene: 8. The CDR3 length is 14 residues. The germline V gene encodes CDR1 SGHRS and CDR2 YFSETQ. The CDR3 nucleotides read TGCGCCAGCAGCCCCGGACTAGTTAGGGAGACCCAGTACTTC. Amino acid sequence: CASSPGLVRETQYF.

The sample holds one count of this clone. The genes are TRBV7-2 and TRBJ1-5; TRBD1 is a possible D gene (6 bases). The V gene lost 5 bases and the J gene lost 1 base, with 12 bases spanning the gap. This CDR3 comprises 15 residues. CDR1 and CDR2 (germline): SGHTA, FQGNSA. The CDR3 loop reads CASSRGQLSNQPQHF. The CDR3 coding sequence is TGTGCCAGCAGCCGCGGACAGCTGAGCAATCAGCCCCAGCATTTT.

The chain recombines TRBV4-3 with TRBJ1-1; D perhaps matches TRBD1 (6 bases). This CDR3 spans 16 amino acids. Germline CDR1 is LGHNA and CDR2 is YSLEER. Trimming left V 0 bases short and J 7 bases short, with 18 bases between. CDR3 protein: CASSQDSDSTNLEAFF. In DNA, the CDR3 is TGCGCCAGCAGCCAAGATTCGGACAGCACTAACCTTGAAGCTTTCTTT.

The rearrangement links TRBV28 to TRBJ1-2; no clear D. Germline assignment: CDR1 MDHEN and CDR2 SYDVKM. Trimming shortened V by 3 bases and J by 8 bases, and 13 bases separated the two germline ends. This CDR3 comprises 13 residues. For the CDR3, the DNA is TGTGCCAGCAGTTTGAGACCGCCGAGGGGCTACACCTTC. This gives the protein CASSLRPPRGYTF.

The chain couples TRBV7-2 to TRBJ1-2, with 10 positions matching TRBD1. The germline V gene encodes CDR1 SGHTA and CDR2 FQGNSA. J lost 4 bases, V lost 0 bases, and 2 bases had no gene match. This CDR3 contains 15 residues. CDR3 loop: CASSLAGQGSYGYTF. The CDR3 DNA reads as TGTGCCAGCAGCTTAGCGGGACAGGGGAGCTATGGCTACACCTTC.